This is a list of T cell receptor beta chains from one sample in a study of breast tumors, draining lymph nodes, adjacent tissues. TCRdb re-analysed the multiplex PCR reads in MiXCR, keeping a single row per CDR3 protein. The data show 200,000 to 250,000 distinct CDR3 sequences, 34% seen once. Input material: axillary lymph node tissue. Every receptor here comes from a female donor with breast cancer. Some clones in this sample may be carry-over from other donors' samples. Both conserved end residues are part of each CDR3. A D gene is named only where the DNA matches it firmly. Clone size, where shown, is once, few, many, or a class for clones that have expanded.

V	size	J	D	CDR3	DNA
TRBV19	many	TRBJ1-5	-	CASSITREISNQPQHF	TGTGCCAGTAGTATAACCCGGGAGATCAGCAATCAGCCCCAGCATTTT
TRBV29-1	once	TRBJ1-6	TRBD1	CSVMGQGSNSPLHF	TGCAGCGTGATGGGACAGGGTAGTAATTCACCCCTCCACTTT
TRBV29-1	-	TRBJ2-1	TRBD2	CSSWTSGRIEQFF	TGCAGCAGTTGGACTAGCGGGCGCATCGAGCAGTTCTTC
TRBV20-1	many	TRBJ1-2	-	CSTREGTNYGYTF	TGCAGTACTAGGGAGGGGACCAACTATGGCTACACCTTC
TRBV11-3	many	TRBJ2-7	TRBD1	CASSFDLGQGGEQYF	TGTGCCAGCAGCTTCGATCTCGGACAGGGAGGCGAGCAGTACTTC
TRBV20-1	many	TRBJ1-4	TRBD1	CSARDLGRDSAFEKLFF	TGCAGTGCTAGAGATCTCGGCCGGGACAGCGCGTTTGAAAAACTGTTTTTT
TRBV29-1	-	TRBJ2-7	TRBD2	CSVESLDLVGGSSGFEQYF	TGCAGCGTTGAATCGCTCGATTTGGTGGGAGGGTCTTCAGGTTTCGAGCAGTACTTC
TRBV20-1	once	TRBJ1-6	TRBD1	CSAEQGARSPLHF	TGCAGTGCGGAACAGGGGGCCAGATCACCCCTCCACTTT
TRBV29-1	once	TRBJ1-2	-	CSFQGRGYTF	TGCAGCTTTCAGGGCAGGGGCTACACCTTC
TRBV6-2/TRBV6-3	few	TRBJ1-5	-	CASSEDGYQPQHF	TGTGCCAGCAGTGAGGACGGGTATCAGCCCCAGCATTTT
TRBV7-2	many	TRBJ1-5	-	CASSLGRGPPHF	TGTGCCAGCAGCTTAGGAAGGGGCCCCCCGCATTTT
TRBV20-1	many	TRBJ2-1	TRBD1	CSATRDRGVHEQFF	TGCAGTGCTACCCGGGACAGGGGGGTGCATGAGCAGTTCTTC
TRBV12-5	-	TRBJ1-3	TRBD1	CASGLQAGGRSGNTIYF	TGTGCTAGTGGTTTACAAGCAGGGGGTCGGTCTGGAAACACCATATATTTT
TRBV5-1	many	TRBJ1-4	-	CASSLLATNEKLFF	TGCGCCAGCAGCTTACTAGCAACTAATGAAAAACTGTTTTTT
TRBV5-1	many	TRBJ1-2	TRBD1	CASSLTRQGSYGYTF	TGCGCCAGCAGCTTGACGCGACAGGGGAGCTATGGCTACACCTTC
TRBV5-1	-	TRBJ2-3	TRBD2	CASSFEGLADVSTDTQYF	TGCGCCAGCAGCTTCGAGGGACTAGCTGACGTGAGCACAGATACGCAGTATTTT
TRBV7-8	few	TRBJ2-5	TRBD1	CASSGDRGRVPQYF	TGTGCCAGCAGCGGGGACAGGGGGCGCGTTCCCCAGTACTTC
TRBV6-2/TRBV6-3	few	TRBJ2-1	TRBD2	CASRPSGGEQFF	TGTGCCAGCAGACCAAGCGGGGGGGAGCAGTTCTTC
TRBV7-9	many	TRBJ2-3	-	CASSWGDTDTQYF	TGTGCCAGCAGCTGGGGGGATACAGATACGCAGTATTTT
TRBV6-5	-	TRBJ2-7	-	CASSYGAGGSYEQYF	TGTGCCAGCAGTTACGGCGCCGGCGGATCCTACGAGCAGTACTTC
TRBV9	-	TRBJ2-5	TRBD2	CASSITTSGRGGASQETQYF	TGTGCCAGCAGCATTACGACTAGCGGGAGGGGCGGGGCTTCCCAAGAGACCCAGTACTTC
TRBV20-1	many	TRBJ2-7	TRBD2	CSASGLAGGPSYEQYF	TGCAGTGCTTCGGGACTAGCGGGAGGGCCCTCCTACGAGCAGTACTTC
TRBV19	many	TRBJ1-2	TRBD1	CASSITWTGGEYGYTF	TGTGCCAGTAGTATAACTTGGACAGGGGGTGAATATGGCTACACCTTC
TRBV9	-	TRBJ1-3	-	CASSPWDRGNTIYF	TGTGCCAGCAGCCCATGGGACCGAGGAAACACCATATATTTT
TRBV20-1	-	TRBJ2-7	TRBD2	CSARPAGAKGEQYF	TGCAGTGCTAGACCAGCGGGAGCAAAGGGCGAGCAGTACTTC
TRBV5-1	many	TRBJ2-6	-	CASRPRPRVGANVLTF	TGCGCCAGCAGACCACGACCCAGGGTTGGGGCCAACGTCCTGACTTTC
TRBV6-7	few	TRBJ2-5	TRBD2	CASSYTGTSGATEETQYF	TGTGCCAGCAGTTACACCGGGACTAGCGGGGCCACAGAAGAGACCCAGTACTTC
TRBV7-3	-	TRBJ2-5	TRBD2	CASSTGGGWQPQYF	TGTGCCAGCAGCACTGGGGGGGGATGGCAGCCCCAGTACTTC
TRBV5-4	-	TRBJ2-1	-	CASSIADNEQFF	TGTGCCAGTAGTATAGCTGACAATGAGCAGTTCTTC
TRBV12-3/TRBV12-4	many	TRBJ2-2	-	CASTDGGNTGELFF	TGTGCCAGCACAGACGGAGGGAACACCGGGGAGCTGTTTTTT
TRBV3-1	-	TRBJ2-1	TRBD2	CASSQEGRVGGEQLF	TGTGCCAGCAGCCAAGAGGGGAGGGTAGGAGGTGAGCAGCTCTTC
TRBV19	-	TRBJ2-6	-	CASSPPGDNVLTF	TGTGCCAGTAGTCCGCCAGGGGACAACGTCCTGACTTTC
TRBV7-2	-	TRBJ2-3	-	CASSKAREMQPQYF	TGTGCCAGCAGCAAGGCGAGGGAAATGCAGCCCCAGTATTTT
TRBV18	-	TRBJ2-5	-	CASSPLKTGVETQYF	TGTGCCAGCTCACCACTGAAGACAGGCGTGGAGACCCAGTACTTC
TRBV24-1	-	TRBJ2-1	-	CATSETGSVNEQFF	TGTGCCACCAGTGAGACAGGTAGCGTGAATGAGCAGTTCTTC
TRBV20-1	many	TRBJ1-6	-	CSALRDRNSPLHF	TGCAGTGCTCTCCGGGACCGTAATTCACCCCTCCACTTT
TRBV19	-	TRBJ1-2	-	CASSSSGYTF	TGTGCCAGTAGTAGTAGCGGCTACACCTTC
TRBV6-6	-	TRBJ2-1	-	CASSLHEGDTSYNEQFF	TGTGCCAGCAGTCTCCACGAGGGAGACACCTCCTACAATGAGCAGTTCTTC
TRBV5-1	many	TRBJ1-2	TRBD1	CASRAGTGGGYGYTF	TGCGCCAGCAGGGCCGGGACAGGGGGCGGGTATGGCTACACCTTC
TRBV7-9	many	TRBJ1-2	-	CASSLGTRGYTF	TGTGCCAGCAGCTTAGGAACTAGGGGCTACACCTTC
TRBV5-6	once	TRBJ1-2	TRBD1	CASRPGQGGGYTF	TGTGCCAGCAGGCCGGGACAGGGAGGAGGCTACACCTTC
TRBV6-5	many	TRBJ1-4	TRBD1	CASNRTGKLSEKLFF	TGTGCCAGCAATCGGACAGGGAAGTTGAGTGAAAAACTGTTTTTT
TRBV7-3	-	TRBJ1-6	-	CASSLKAGGNSPLHF	TGTGCCAGCAGCTTAAAGGCCGGGGGTAATTCACCCCTCCACTTT
TRBV11-3	few	TRBJ2-1	TRBD2	CASSLGAGGENEQFF	TGTGCCAGCAGCTTAGGGGCGGGAGGAGAAAATGAGCAGTTCTTC
TRBV29-1	many	TRBJ1-2	-	CSVEDRAGYGYTF	TGCAGCGTTGAAGATCGGGCGGGTTATGGCTACACCTTC